A selection of T cell receptor beta chains follows, all from one sample in a study of blood T cell repertoires in COVID-19. Clones were read by immunoSEQ multiplex PCR, and TCRdb kept only the in-frame ones, dropping some. The sample includes 140,000 to 150,000 clones, around 82% of them seen just once. The sequencing sample was made of peripheral blood. The receptors shown here come from a human donor with acute or convalescent COVID-19. The donor label of this sample is uncertain. Each CDR3 is given with its conserved first and last residue. The D gene is left open where the match is weak.

CDR3	J	V	D
CASSRRPNEKLFF	TRBJ1-4	TRBV19	NA
CSVELGLNTDTQYF	TRBJ2-3	TRBV29-1	TRBD2
CASSEPGDSPLHF	TRBJ1-6	TRBV7-2	NA
CASSSLISKQGSYTEAFF	TRBJ1-1	TRBV25-1	NA
CASSIFLRNTEAFF	TRBJ1-1	TRBV19	NA
CASSPSGGLGLSGNTIYF	TRBJ1-3	TRBV9	NA
CASSRVVNEQFF	TRBJ2-1	TRBV5-1	NA
CASSYGGGTANEKLFF	TRBJ1-4	TRBV6-6	TRBD1
CISQGDRYNEQFF	TRBJ2-1	TRBV1	NA
CASSLVPEGARGETQYF	TRBJ2-5	TRBV7-8	NA
CASSERQGYGYTF	TRBJ1-2	TRBV6-1	TRBD1
CASSIRGNENTEAFF	TRBJ1-1	TRBV19	NA
CASSQFHAVTGLSSPLHF	TRBJ1-6	TRBV3-1/TRBV3-2	TRBD1
CASSQEGTGGASSYNSPLHF	TRBJ1-6	TRBV4-1	TRBD1
CASSLWPGNNQPQHF	TRBJ1-5	TRBV5-1	NA
CASSLVGGQGLEAQYF	TRBJ2-5	TRBV11-3	TRBD1
CASSHLGLAGGVTDTQYF	TRBJ2-3	TRBV3-1/TRBV3-2	TRBD2
CASSLEPGSGYTF	TRBJ1-2	TRBV5-4	NA
CASTLEGQAVYGYTF	TRBJ1-2	TRBV19	TRBD1
CASSPAGGAYNEQFF	TRBJ2-1	TRBV25-1	TRBD2
CASSDPGVYEQYF	TRBJ2-7	TRBV6-1	NA
CSVATPGREQYF	TRBJ2-7	TRBV29-1	NA
CASTPGVSGGSYEQYF	TRBJ2-7	TRBV25-1	TRBD2
CATSETGEYGYTF	TRBJ1-2	TRBV24-1	TRBD1
CASSYYGQGTGGYTF	TRBJ1-2	TRBV6-2/TRBV6-3	TRBD1
CASSEGQSRGYTF	TRBJ1-2	TRBV6-1	NA
CSASPQILANYGYTF	TRBJ1-2	TRBV20-1	NA
CASSAGQSTEAFF	TRBJ1-1	TRBV18	TRBD1
CASSLRASGGRADTQYF	TRBJ2-3	TRBV11-2	TRBD2
CASSRAGSGNTIYF	TRBJ1-3	TRBV4-3	NA
CAWSSHRRGASGDTQYF	TRBJ2-3	TRBV30	TRBD2
CATSRAPGGELFF	TRBJ2-2	TRBV15	NA
CASSRISRGPEAFF	TRBJ1-1	TRBV6-5	NA
CASSGGTTGELFF	TRBJ2-2	TRBV18	NA
CASGPDRENTEAFF	TRBJ1-1	TRBV4-3	TRBD1
CASSLRRQGIRETQYF	TRBJ2-5	TRBV5-8	TRBD1